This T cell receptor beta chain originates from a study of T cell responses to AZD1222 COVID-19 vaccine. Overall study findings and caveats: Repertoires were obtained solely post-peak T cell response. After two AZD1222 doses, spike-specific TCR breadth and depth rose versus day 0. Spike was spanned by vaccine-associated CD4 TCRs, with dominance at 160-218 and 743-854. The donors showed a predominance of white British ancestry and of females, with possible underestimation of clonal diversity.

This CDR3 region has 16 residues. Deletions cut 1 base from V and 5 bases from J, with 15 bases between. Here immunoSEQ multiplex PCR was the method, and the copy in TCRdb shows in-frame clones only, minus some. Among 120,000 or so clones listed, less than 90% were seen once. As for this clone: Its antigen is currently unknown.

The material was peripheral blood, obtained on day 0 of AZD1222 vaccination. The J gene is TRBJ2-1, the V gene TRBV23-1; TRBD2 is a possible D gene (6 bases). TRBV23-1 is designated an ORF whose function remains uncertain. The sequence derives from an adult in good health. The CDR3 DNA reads TGCGCCAGCAGTCAATTAGGGCGGGGTGGGGACAATGAGCAGTTCTTC. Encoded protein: CASSQLGRGGDNEQFF.